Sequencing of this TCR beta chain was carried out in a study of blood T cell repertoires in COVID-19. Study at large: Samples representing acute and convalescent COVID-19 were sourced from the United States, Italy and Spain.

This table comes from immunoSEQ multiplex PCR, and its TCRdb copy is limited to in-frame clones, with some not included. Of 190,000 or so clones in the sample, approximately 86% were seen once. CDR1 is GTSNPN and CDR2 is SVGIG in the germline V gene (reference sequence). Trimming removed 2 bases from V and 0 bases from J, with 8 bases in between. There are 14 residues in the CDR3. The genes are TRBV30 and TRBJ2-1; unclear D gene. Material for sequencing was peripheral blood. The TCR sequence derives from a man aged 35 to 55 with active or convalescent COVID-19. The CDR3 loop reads CAWSPGTSYNEQFF. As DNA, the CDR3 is TGTGCCTGGAGTCCAGGTACCTCCTACAATGAGCAGTTCTTC.